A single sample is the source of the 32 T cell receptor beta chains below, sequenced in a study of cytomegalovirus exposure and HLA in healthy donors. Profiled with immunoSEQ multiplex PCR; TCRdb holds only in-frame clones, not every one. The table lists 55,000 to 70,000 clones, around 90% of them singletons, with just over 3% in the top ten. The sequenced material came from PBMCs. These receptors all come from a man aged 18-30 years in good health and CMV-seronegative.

The CDR3 sequence: CASSSTTGRTVFEAFF. CDR3 nucleotides: TGTGCCAGCAGTTCCACGACAGGTAGGACGGTCTTTGAAGCTTTCTTT. V and J are TRBV28 and TRBJ1-1, with a possible D match to TRBD1 (6 bases). There are 16 residues in the CDR3. The germline V and J ends were trimmed by 4 bases and 7 bases, with 22 bases remaining between them. The V gene's germline CDR1 is MDHEN and CDR2 SYDVKM.

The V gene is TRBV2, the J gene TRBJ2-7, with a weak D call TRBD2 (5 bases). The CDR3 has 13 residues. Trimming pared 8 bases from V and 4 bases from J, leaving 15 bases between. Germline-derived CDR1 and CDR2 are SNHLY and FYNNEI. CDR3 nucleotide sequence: TGTGCCAGCGCGGGTGGGAGAGGGTACGAGCAGTACTTC. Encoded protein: CASAGGRGYEQYF.

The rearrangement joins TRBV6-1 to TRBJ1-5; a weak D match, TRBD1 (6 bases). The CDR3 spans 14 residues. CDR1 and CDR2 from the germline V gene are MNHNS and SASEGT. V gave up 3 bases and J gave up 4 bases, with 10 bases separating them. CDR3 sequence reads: CASSEGALNQPQHF. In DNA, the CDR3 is TGTGCCAGCAGTGAGGGGGCCTTGAATCAGCCCCAGCATTTT.

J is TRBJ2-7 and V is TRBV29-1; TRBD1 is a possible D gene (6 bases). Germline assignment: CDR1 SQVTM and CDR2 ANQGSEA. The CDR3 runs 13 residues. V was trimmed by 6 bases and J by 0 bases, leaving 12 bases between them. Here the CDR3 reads CSVIQGISYEQYF. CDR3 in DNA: TGCAGCGTGATACAGGGCATCTCCTACGAGCAGTACTTC.

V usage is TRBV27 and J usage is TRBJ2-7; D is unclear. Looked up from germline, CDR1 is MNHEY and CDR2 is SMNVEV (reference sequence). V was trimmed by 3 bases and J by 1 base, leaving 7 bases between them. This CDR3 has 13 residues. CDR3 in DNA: TGTGCCAGCAGTTTTGAGATTTCCTACGAGCAGTACTTC. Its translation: CASSFEISYEQYF.

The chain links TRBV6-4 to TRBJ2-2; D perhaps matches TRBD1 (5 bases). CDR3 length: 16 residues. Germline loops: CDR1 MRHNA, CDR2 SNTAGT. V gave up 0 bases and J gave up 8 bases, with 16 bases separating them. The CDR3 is CASSDSTDLAGGELFF. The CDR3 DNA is TGTGCCAGCAGTGACTCGACGGATCTCGCAGGGGGGGAGCTGTTTTTT.

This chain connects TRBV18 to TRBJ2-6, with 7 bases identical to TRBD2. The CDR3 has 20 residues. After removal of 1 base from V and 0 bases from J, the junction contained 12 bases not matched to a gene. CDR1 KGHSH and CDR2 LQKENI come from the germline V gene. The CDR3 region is CASSPRGGERKPSGANVLTF. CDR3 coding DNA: TGTGCCAGCTCACCACGGGGGGGGGAGAGAAAACCCTCTGGGGCCAACGTCCTGACTTTC.

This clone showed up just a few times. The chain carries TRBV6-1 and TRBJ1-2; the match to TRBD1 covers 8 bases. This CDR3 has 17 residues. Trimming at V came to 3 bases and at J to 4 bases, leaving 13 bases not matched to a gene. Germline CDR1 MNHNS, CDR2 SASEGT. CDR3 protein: CASSDLITRTGSYGYTF. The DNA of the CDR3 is TGTGCCAGCAGTGACCTGATAACAAGGACAGGGTCCTATGGCTACACCTTC.

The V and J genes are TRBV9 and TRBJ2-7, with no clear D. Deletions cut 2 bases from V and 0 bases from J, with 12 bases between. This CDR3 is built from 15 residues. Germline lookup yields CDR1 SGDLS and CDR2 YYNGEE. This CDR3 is CASSVDPRNSYEQYF. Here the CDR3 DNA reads TGTGCCAGCAGCGTCGATCCTAGGAACTCCTACGAGCAGTACTTC.

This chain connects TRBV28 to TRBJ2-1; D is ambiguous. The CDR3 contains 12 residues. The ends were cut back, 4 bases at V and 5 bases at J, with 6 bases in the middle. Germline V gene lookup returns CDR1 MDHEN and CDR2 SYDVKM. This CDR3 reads CASSSENNEQFF. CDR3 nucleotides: TGTGCCAGCAGTTCAGAAAACAATGAGCAGTTCTTC. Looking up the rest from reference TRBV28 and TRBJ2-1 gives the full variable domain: DVKVTQSSRYLVKRTGEKVFLECVQDMDHENMFWYRQDPGLGLRLIYFSYDVKMKEKGDIPEGYSVSREKKERFSLILESASTNQTSMYLCASSSENNEQFFGPGTRLTVL.

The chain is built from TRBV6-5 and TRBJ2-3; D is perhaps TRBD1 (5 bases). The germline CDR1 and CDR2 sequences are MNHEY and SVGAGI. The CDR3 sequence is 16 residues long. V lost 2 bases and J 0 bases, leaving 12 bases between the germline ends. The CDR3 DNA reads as TGTGCCAGCAGTTACCAAGGACACCGTAGCACAGATACGCAGTATTTT. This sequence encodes CASSYQGHRSTDTQYF.

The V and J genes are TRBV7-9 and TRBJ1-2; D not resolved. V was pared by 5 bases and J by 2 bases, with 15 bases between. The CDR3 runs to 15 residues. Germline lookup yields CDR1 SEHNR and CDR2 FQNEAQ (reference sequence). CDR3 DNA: TGTGCCAGCAGCCCCTGGGAGTTGGGGAACTATGGCTACACCTTC. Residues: CASSPWELGNYGYTF.

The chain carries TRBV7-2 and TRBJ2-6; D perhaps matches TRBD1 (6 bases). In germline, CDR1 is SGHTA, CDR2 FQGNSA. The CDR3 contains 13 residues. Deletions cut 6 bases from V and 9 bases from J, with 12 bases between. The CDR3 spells CASRPTGHNVLTF. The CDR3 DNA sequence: TGTGCCAGCAGACCGACAGGTCACAACGTCCTGACTTTC.

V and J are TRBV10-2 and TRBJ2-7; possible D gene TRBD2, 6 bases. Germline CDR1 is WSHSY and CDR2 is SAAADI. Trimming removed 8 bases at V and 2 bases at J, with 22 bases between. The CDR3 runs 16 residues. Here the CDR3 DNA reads TGCGCCAGCCGGCGGGAACCCAGCGGGCGCGCCTACGAGCAGTACTTC. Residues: CASRREPSGRAYEQYF.

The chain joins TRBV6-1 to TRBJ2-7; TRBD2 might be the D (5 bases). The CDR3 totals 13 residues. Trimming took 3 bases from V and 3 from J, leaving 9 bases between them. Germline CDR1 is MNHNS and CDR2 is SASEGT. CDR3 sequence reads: CASSEPGSYEQYF. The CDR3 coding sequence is TGTGCCAGCAGTGAGCCGGGAAGCTACGAGCAGTACTTC.

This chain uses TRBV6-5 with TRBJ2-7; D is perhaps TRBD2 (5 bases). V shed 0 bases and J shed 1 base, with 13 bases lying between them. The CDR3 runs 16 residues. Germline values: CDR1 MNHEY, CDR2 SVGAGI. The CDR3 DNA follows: TGTGCCAGCAGTTACTCGAAGCGGAAATTTTCCTACGAGCAGTACTTC. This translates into CASSYSKRKFSYEQYF.

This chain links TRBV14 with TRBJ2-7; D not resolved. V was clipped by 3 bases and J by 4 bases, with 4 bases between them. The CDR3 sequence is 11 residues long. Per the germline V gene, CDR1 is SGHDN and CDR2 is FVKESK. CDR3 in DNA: TGTGCCAGCAGCCAGGAGTACGAGCAGTACTTC. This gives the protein CASSQEYEQYF.

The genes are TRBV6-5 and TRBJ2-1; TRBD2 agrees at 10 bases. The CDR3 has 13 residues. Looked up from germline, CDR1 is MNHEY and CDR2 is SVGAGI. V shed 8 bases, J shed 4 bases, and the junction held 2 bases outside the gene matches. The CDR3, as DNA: TGTGCCAGCGGACTAGCGGAGTACAATGAGCAGTTCTTC. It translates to CASGLAEYNEQFF.

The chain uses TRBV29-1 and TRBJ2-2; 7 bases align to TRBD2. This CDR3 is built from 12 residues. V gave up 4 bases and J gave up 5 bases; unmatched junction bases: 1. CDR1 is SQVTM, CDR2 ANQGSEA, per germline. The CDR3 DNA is TGCAGCGTTGCGGGGGGTACCGGGGAGCTGTTTTTT. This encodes CSVAGGTGELFF.

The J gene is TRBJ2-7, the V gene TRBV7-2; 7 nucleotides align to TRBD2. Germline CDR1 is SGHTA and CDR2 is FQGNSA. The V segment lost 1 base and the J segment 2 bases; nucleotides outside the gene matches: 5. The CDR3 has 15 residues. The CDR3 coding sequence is TGTGCCAGCAGCTTAGTGGCGGGAGCGACCTACGAGCAGTACTTC. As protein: CASSLVAGATYEQYF.

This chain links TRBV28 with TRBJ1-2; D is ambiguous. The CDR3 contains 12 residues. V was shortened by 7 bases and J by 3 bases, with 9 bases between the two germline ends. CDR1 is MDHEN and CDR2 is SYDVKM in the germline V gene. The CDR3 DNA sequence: TGTGCCAGCACGTCCACTCACTATGGCTACACCTTC. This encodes CASTSTHYGYTF.

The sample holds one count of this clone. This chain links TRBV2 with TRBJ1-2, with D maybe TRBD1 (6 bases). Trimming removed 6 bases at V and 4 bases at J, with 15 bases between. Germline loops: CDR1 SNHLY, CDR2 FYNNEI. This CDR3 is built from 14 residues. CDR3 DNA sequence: TGTGCCAGCAGATCGACAGGCGTCCCCTATGGCTACACCTTC. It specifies CASRSTGVPYGYTF.

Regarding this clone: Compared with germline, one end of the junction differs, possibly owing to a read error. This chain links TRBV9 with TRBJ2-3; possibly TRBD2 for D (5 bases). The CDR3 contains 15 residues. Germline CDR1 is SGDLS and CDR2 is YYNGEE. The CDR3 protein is CVSSVGEGRTDTQYF. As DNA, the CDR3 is TGTGTCAGCAGCGTAGGAGAGGGCCGCACAGATACGCAGTATTTT. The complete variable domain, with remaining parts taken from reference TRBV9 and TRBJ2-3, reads DSGVTQTPKHLITATGQRVTLRCSPRSGDLSVYWYQQSLDQGLQFLIQYYNGEERAKGNILERFSAQQFPDLHSELNLSSLELGDSALYFCVSSVGEGRTDTQYFGPGTRLTVL.

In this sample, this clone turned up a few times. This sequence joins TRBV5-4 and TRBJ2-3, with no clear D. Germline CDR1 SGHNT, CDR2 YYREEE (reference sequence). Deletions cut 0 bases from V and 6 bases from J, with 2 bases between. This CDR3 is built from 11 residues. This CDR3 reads CASSLADTQYF. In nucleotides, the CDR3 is TGTGCCAGCAGCTTGGCTGATACGCAGTATTTT.

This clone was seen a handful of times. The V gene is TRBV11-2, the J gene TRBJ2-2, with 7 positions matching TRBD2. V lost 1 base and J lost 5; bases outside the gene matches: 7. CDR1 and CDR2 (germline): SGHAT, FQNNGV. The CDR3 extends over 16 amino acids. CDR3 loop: CASSLVGLGRTGELFF. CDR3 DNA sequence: TGTGCCAGCAGCTTAGTCGGACTAGGGAGGACCGGGGAGCTGTTTTTT.

The chain's CDR3 is CASSEYRGNTEAFF. The CDR3, as DNA: TGTGCCAGCAGCGAGTACAGGGGGAACACTGAAGCTTTCTTT. This chain uses TRBV7-2 with TRBJ1-1; 7 bases line up with TRBD1. With V trimmed by 5 bases and J by 1 base, 4 bases remained unmatched. This CDR3 contains 14 residues. Germline values: CDR1 SGHTA, CDR2 FQGNSA.

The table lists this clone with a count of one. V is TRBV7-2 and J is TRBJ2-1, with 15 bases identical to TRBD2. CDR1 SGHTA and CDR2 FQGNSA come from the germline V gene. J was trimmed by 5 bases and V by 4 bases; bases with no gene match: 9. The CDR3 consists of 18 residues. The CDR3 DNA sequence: TGTGCCAGCAGCTCCTATCGGACTAGCGGGAGGGCGGACAATGAGCAGTTCTTC. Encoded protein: CASSSYRTSGRADNEQFF.

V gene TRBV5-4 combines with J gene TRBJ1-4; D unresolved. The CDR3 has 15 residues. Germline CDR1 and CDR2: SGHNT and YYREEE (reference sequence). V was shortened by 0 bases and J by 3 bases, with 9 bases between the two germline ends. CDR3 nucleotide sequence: TGTGCCAGCAGCTTGGATGGCAGGCCTAATGAAAAACTGTTTTTT. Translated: CASSLDGRPNEKLFF.

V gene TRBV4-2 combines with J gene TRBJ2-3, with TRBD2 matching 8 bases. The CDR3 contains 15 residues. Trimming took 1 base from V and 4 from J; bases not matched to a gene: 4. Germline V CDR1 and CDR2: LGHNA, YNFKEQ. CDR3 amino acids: CASSQGREVADTQYF. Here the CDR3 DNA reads TGTGCCAGCAGCCAAGGGCGGGAGGTCGCAGATACGCAGTATTTT.

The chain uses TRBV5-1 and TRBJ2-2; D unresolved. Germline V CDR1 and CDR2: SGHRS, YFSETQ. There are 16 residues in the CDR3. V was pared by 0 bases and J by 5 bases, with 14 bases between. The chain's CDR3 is CASSLGPGPSTGELFF. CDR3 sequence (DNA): TGCGCCAGCAGCTTGGGCCCGGGTCCGTCTACCGGGGAGCTGTTTTTT.

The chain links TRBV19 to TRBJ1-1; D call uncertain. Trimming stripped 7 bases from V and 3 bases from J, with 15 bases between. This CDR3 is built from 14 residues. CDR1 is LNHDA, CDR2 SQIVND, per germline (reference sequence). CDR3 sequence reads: CASTGTAVYTEAFF. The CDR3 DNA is TGTGCCAGTACCGGAACAGCGGTGTACACTGAAGCTTTCTTT.

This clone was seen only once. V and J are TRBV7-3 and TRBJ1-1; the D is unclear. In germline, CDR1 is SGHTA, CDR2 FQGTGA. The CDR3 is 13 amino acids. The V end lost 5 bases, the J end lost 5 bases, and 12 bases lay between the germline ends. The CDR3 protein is CASSPSWRTEAFF. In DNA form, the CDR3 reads TGTGCCAGCAGCCCGTCGTGGAGGACTGAAGCTTTCTTT. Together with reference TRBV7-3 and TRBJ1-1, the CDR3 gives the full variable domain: GAGVSQTPSNKVTEKGKYVELRCDPISGHTALYWYRQSLGQGPEFLIYFQGTGAADDSGLPNDRFFAVRPEGSVSTLKIQRTERGDSAVYLCASSPSWRTEAFFGQGTRLTVV.